This section outlines one T cell receptor beta chain sequence together with its context. The antigen it binds to is not known. No clone much larger than this one lies a single base away; base qualities are absent. Different DNA sequences within this sample yield the same CDR3. The donors were healthy, HIV-negative adults who had no recently reported acute infections or vaccinations. All donors were Caucasian adults living in Nashville, Tennessee, USA. Magnetic negative selection was used to enrich CD4+ T cells, after which naive cells were positively selected on CD45RA and the negative fraction became the memory subset. Blood was obtained by leukapheresis, after which PBMCs were separated by Ficoll-Histopaque density gradient centrifugation and cryopreserved in liquid nitrogen vapor phase. Analytical flow cytometry was used to check the purity and quantity of each magnetically sorted T cell population. From each sorted fraction, genomic DNA was isolated and quantified by UV absorbance on a Nanodrop 2000c.

Using the deep immunoSEQ assay, TCR CDR3 regions were amplified from genomic DNA by multiplex PCR. Genomic DNA extracted from each cell subset was distributed evenly over all wells of several immunoSEQ 96-well plates, and each plate served as one replicate. For sorted subsets, each replicate PCR was loaded with roughly 0.2 ug genomic DNA, equivalent to 25,000 to 35,000 T cell genomes. The purified libraries were quantified using a Qubit 3.0 fluorometer, sized with a Bioanalyzer 2100, and then quantified again using the KAPA Library Quantification kit. Each immunoSEQ 96-well plate was sequenced on its own single-read 150-cycle Illumina NextSeq 550 flow cell. In the authors' own workflow: Because the immunoSEQ output held only junctional sequences and lacked quality scores, the filtering could not match the filtering applied to full-length reads. Sequences were annotated with PyIR, a Python wrapper for IgBLAST v1.9, and V/J genes and CDR3 were assigned using IMGT germline references. Reads were filtered out if the reads had weak V/J assignments (E-value above 1e-6), no CDR3, stop codons, out-of-frame junctions, or ambiguous translated residues. V3J clonotypes were defined as sequences sharing an identical inferred V gene, J gene, and CDR3 amino acid sequence. The percentage overlap between two repertoires was calculated by dividing the number of shared unique clonotypes by the size of the smaller repertoire. Repertoire richness was assessed with RTK rarefaction, the Chao1 estimator, and Recon v2.1 estimates of unobserved clonotypes. For all TCRbeta clonotypes obtained by the gDNA method from a few donors, generation probabilities were computed with OLGA. The clones in this table, taken by TCRdb from immuneACCESS, are in-frame only. Not every clone is retained; where verified, under half of the shortfall comes from an unresolved V gene, and the cause of the rest is unknown. Clone size and V and J calls were adopted from that table, with D and trimming inferred from the DNA. The sample contains millions of clones, 90% to 95% of them found a single time. The leading ten clones occupy about 0.13% of the sample.

The data were taken from a study of shared clonotypes between healthy human individuals (dated by TCRdb to the early 2020s). Study-wide context: The cohort comprised a couple of women and three men aged 18 to 49 years. Per donor, three plates each were used for CD4 naive and CD4 memory, two for CD8 naive, and one for CD8 memory. Blood TCR repertoires of about 5 healthy adults were deeply sequenced to estimate repertoire size and the extent of clonotype sharing between individuals. Different laboratories and diverse techniques were used to prepare libraries and sequence TCR repertoires, to increase sequencing depth and limit assay-specific biases. Per donor, leukapheresis produced somewhere between about 0.85 and 10 billion PBMCs. What the work shows at the level of the full study, not this receptor alone: Roughly 5.2% of naive CD4, 3.5% of naive CD8, approximately 2.2% of memory CD4, and less than 0.45% of memory CD8 clonotypes were shared across a few donors. Naive subsets generally had larger estimated clonotype richness than memory subsets. Sampling was restricted to blood, and TCR repertoires in tissues likely differ from the TCR repertoires found in blood. Rarefaction of sorted-subset datasets indicated incomplete sequencing despite the large sequencing depth. Compared with non-shared clonotypes, the clonotypes found in all four sorted-subset donors had higher generation probabilities. The genetic and exposure-history diversity represented was limited by the small number of donors. Based on pairwise subsampling, the degree of clonotype sharing among donors was expected to be affected by sequencing depth.

The origin of this receptor is a man between 18 and 29 years old in good health. Material for sequencing was naive CD4+ T cells sorted from blood. According to the study, the label for this sample's cell subset or site signals: CD45RA+ positively selected.

The nucleotides are TGTGCCAGTAGTATTGGGACAGGGGGGAATTCACCCCTCCACTTT. Protein translation: CASSIGTGGNSPLHF. The rearrangement combines TRBV19 with TRBJ1-6; 11 bases in the junction line up with TRBD1. V has 3 bases trimmed and J has 7 bases trimmed; junction bases matching no gene number 2. There are 15 amino acids in the CDR3, from cysteine to phenylalanine inclusive. Only the CDR3 part of the read is kept: 45 bases, read in frame from the first base. The germline V gene (reference sequence) sets CDR1 to LNHDA and CDR2 to SQIVND.